This T cell receptor (beta chain) was identified during a study of blood T cell repertoires in COVID-19. Overall study context: Samples of COVID-19 (acute and convalescent) were obtained from the United States, Italy and Spain. T cells, B-cell-depleted T cells, or PBMCs provided the cDNA or gDNA that served as material.

Each recovered donor of Cohort 3 presented with two negative PCRs, clearance, or symptom resolution. Clones were sequenced by immunoSEQ multiplex PCR, and TCRdb holds only the in-frame ones, with some missing. The profile shows 350,000 or so clones, 92% of them singletons. V shed 3 bases and J shed 7 bases, with 12 bases lying between them. Germline V gene data show CDR1 as LNHDA and CDR2 as SQIVND (reference sequence). The length of the CDR3 is 13 residues. Sample: PBMCs or T cells enriched from blood (not recorded which). This TCR was sampled from a woman in her 30s who had recovered from COVID-19. The gene calls are TRBV19 and TRBJ1-2; D might be TRBD1 (5 bases). CDR3 coding DNA: TGTGCCAGTAGTATGGGGGGATTGTCTGGCTACACCTTC. Its protein is CASSMGGLSGYTF.